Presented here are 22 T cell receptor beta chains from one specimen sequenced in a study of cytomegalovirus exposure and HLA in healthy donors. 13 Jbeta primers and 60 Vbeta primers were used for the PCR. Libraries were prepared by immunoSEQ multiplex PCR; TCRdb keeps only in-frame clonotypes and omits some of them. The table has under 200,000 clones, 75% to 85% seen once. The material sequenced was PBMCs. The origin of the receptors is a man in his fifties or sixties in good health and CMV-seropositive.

Here the CDR3 reads CASSYGDRAYEKLFF. The CDR3 nucleotides read TGTGCCAGCAGTTACGGGGACAGGGCCTATGAAAAACTGTTTTTT. The chain employs TRBV6-5 and TRBJ1-4, with 9 bases that match TRBD1. The CDR3 runs 15 residues. Trimming cost V 2 bases and J 6 bases; bases outside gene matches: 4. Germline V lookup: CDR1 MNHEY, CDR2 SVGAGI.

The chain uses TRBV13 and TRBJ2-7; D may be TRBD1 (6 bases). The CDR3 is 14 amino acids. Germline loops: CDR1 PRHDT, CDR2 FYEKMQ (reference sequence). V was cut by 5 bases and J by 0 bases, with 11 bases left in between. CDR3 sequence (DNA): TGTGCCAGCAGCGACAGGCTTCTCTCCTACGAGCAGTACGTC. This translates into CASSDRLLSYEQYV.

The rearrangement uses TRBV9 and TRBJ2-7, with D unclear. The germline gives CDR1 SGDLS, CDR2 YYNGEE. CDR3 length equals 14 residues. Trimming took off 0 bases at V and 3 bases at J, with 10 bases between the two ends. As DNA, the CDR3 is TGTGCCAGCAGCGTAGGAGGAAACAACTACGAGCAGTACTTC. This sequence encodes CASSVGGNNYEQYF.

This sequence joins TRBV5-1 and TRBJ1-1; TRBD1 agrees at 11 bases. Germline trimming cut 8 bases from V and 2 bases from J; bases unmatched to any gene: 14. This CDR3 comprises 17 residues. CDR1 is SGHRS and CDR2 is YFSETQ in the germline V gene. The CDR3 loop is CASRSFPGQGVNTEAFF. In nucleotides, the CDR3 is TGCGCCAGTAGATCCTTTCCGGGACAGGGGGTAAACACTGAAGCTTTCTTT. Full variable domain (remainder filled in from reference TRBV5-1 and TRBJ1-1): KAGVTQTPRYLIKTRGQQVTLSCSPISGHRSVSWYQQTPGQGLQFLFEYFSETQRNKGNFPGRFSGRQFSNSRSEMNVSTLELGDSALYLCASRSFPGQGVNTEAFFGQGTRLTVV.

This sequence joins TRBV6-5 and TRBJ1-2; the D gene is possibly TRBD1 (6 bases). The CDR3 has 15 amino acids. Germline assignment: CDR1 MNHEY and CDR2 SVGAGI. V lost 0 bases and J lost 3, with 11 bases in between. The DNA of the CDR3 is TGTGCCAGCAGTTACTCGGCGGGGGCAGACTATGGCTACACCTTC. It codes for CASSYSAGADYGYTF.

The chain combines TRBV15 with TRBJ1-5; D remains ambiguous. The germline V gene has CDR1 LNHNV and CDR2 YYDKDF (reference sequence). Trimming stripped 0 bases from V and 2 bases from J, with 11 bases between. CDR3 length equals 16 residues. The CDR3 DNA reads TGTGCCACCAGCAGAGATCGGATGGCGGGCAATCAGCCCCAGCATTTT. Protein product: CATSRDRMAGNQPQHF. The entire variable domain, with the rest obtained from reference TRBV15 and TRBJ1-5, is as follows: DAMVIQNPRYQVTQFGKPVTLSCSQTLNHNVMYWYQQKSSQAPKLLFHYYDKDFNNEADTPDNFQSRRPNTSFCFLDIRSPGLGDTAMYLCATSRDRMAGNQPQHFGDGTRLSIL.

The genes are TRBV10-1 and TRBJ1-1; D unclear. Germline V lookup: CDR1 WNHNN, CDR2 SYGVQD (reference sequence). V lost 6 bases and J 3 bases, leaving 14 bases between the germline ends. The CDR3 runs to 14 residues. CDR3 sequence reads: CASSRDDGYTEAFF. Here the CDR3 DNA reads TGCGCCAGCAGCCGGGATGACGGGTACACTGAAGCTTTCTTT.

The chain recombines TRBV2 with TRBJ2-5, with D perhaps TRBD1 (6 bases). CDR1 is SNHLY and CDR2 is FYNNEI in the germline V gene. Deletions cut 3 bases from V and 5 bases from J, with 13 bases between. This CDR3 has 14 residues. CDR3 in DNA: TGTGCCAGCAGTGAGGGCAGGGGAACGGAGACCCAGTACTTC. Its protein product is CASSEGRGTETQYF.

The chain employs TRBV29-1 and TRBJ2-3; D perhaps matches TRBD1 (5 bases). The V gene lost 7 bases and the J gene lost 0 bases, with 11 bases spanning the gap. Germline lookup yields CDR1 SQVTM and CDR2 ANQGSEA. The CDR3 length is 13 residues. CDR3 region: CSAQGFSTDTQYF. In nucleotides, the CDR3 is TGCAGCGCTCAGGGATTCAGCACAGATACGCAGTATTTT.

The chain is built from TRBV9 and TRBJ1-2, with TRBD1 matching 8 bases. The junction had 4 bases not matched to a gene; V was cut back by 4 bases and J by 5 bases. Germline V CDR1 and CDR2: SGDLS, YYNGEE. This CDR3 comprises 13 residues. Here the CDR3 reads CASSTRTGYGYTF. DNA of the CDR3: TGTGCCAGCAGCACCCGGACAGGGTATGGCTACACCTTC.

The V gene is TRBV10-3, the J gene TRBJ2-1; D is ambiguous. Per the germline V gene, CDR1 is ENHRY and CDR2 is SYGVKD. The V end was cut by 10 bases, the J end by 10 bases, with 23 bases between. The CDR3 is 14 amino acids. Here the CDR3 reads CATMTPERPEEQFF. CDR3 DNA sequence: TGTGCCACCATGACTCCGGAGAGGCCCGAGGAGCAGTTCTTC.

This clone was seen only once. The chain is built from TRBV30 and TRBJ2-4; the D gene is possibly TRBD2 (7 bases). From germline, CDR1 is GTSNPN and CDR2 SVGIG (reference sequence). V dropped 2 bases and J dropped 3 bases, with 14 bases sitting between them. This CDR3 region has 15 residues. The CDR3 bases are TGTGCCTGGAGTCCCCGGAGGGGGGGCAAAAACATTCAGTACTTC. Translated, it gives CAWSPRRGGKNIQYF.

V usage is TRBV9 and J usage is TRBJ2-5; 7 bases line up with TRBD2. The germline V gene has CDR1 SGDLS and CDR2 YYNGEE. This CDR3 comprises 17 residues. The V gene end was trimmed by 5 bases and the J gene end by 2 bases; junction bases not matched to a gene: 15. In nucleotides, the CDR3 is TGTGCCAGCAGTCTAGACAGACCGGGGGGTGAACAAGAGACCCAGTACTTC. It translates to CASSLDRPGGEQETQYF.

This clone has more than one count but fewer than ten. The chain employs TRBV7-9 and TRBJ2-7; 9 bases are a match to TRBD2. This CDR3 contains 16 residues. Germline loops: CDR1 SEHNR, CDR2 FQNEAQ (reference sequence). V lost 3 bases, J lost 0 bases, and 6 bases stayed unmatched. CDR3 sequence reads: CASSLRVAGDSYEQYF. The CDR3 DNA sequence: TGTGCCAGCAGCTTGAGGGTAGCGGGGGACTCCTACGAGCAGTACTTC.

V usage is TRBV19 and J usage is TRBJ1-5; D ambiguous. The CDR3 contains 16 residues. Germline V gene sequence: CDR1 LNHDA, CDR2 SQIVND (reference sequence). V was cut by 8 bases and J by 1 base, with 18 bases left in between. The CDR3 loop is CASRWLGTQSNQPQHF. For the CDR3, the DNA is TGTGCCAGTCGCTGGTTGGGCACACAGAGCAATCAGCCCCAGCATTTT.

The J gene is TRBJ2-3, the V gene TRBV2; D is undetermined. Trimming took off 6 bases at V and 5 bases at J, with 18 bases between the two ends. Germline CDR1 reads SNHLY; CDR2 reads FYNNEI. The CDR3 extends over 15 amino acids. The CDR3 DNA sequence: TGTGCCAGCAGGGCTAGACCAGCAGTTGGAGATACGCAGTATTTT. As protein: CASRARPAVGDTQYF.

The DNA for the CDR3 is TGTGCCAGCAGTGATGACAGGGAGCCTCGCTTCTATGGCTACACCTTC. Translation: CASSDDREPRFYGYTF. V is TRBV2 and J is TRBJ1-2; 7 bases are shared with TRBD1. The V gene end was trimmed by 3 bases and the J gene end by 4 bases; junction bases not matched to a gene: 11. Germline V gene sequence: CDR1 SNHLY, CDR2 FYNNEI. The CDR3 is 16 amino acids. Together with reference TRBV2 and TRBJ1-2, the CDR3 gives the full variable domain: EPEVTQTPSHQVTQMGQEVILRCVPISNHLYFYWYRQILGQKVEFLVSFYNNEISEKSEIFDDQFSVERPDGSNFTLKIRSTKLEDSAMYFCASSDDREPRFYGYTFGSGTRLTVV.

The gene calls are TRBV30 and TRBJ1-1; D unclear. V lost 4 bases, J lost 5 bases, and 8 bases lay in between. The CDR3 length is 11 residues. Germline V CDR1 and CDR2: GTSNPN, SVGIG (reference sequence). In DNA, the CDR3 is TGTGCCTGGATACTCGTAACTGAAGCTTTCTTT. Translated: CAWILVTEAFF.

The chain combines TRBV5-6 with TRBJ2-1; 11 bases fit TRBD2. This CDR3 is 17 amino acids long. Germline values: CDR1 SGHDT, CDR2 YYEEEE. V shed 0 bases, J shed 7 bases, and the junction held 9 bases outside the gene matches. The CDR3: CASSLGIAGGPRNEQFF. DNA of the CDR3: TGTGCCAGCAGCTTGGGAATAGCGGGGGGGCCCAGGAATGAGCAGTTCTTC.

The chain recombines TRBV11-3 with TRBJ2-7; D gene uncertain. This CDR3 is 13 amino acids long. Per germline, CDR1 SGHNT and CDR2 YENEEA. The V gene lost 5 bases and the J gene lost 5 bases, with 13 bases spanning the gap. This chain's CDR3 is CASSLRSGHEQYF. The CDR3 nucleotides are TGTGCCAGCAGCCTACGGTCTGGGCACGAGCAGTACTTC.

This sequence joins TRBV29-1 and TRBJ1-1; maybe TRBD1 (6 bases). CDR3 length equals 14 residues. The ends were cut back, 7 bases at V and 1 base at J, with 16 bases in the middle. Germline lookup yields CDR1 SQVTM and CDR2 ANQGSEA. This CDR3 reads CSASGVPGNTEAFF. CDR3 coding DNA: TGCAGCGCATCAGGGGTCCCGGGGAACACTGAAGCTTTCTTT.

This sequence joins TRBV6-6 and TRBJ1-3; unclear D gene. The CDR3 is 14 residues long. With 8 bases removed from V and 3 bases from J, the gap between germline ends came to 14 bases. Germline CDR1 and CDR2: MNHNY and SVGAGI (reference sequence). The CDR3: CASVTPGLGNTIYF. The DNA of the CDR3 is TGTGCCAGCGTTACTCCGGGTCTTGGAAACACCATATATTTT.